Here is one TCR beta chain with its context. The sample belongs to a study of beta chain features in type 1 diabetes. Staining for CD45RO/CCR7/CD25/CD127/CD95/CD27 allowed sorting of CD4+ naive, central memory, regulatory and stem cell-like memory cells. Purities in excess of 95% were seen in all sorted populations. The investigators reverse transcribed all of the isolated RNA, so they sequenced expressed TCRB transcripts. Produced via immunoSEQ multiplex PCR; TCRdb's table is partial and in-frame only. Of 240,000 or so clones listed, about 70% are singletons. The CDR3 covers 16 residues. Per the germline V gene, CDR1 is SGDLS and CDR2 is YYNGEE. V dropped 0 bases and J dropped 5 bases, with 17 bases sitting between them.

This chain links TRBV9 with TRBJ2-5; D perhaps matches TRBD1 (6 bases). The receptor comes from a man aged 25-45 years in good health. The specimen was naive CD4+ T cells from blood. Here the CDR3 reads CASSVAADSRGETQYF. In DNA form, the CDR3 reads TGTGCCAGCAGCGTAGCGGCGGATTCAAGGGGGGAGACCCAGTACTTC.